The TCR beta chain under discussion was sequenced for a study of persistence of HIV-infected CD4 T cells. Study details: Median time on suppressive ART was seven to eight years. Points from the study as a whole: TCR oligoclonality correlated with proviral oligoclonality in the same sorted populations.

The immunoSEQ assay was version 4, run in survey mode. Method: immunoSEQ multiplex PCR; TCRdb's copy keeps in-frame clones and lacks some. The sample lists 35,000 to 50,000 clones, 90% to 95% seen once, with approximately 1.8% in the top ten. Cells were stimulated nonspecifically with anti-CD3/anti-CD28 magnetic beads. Sorting selected CD4+ T cells upregulating both CD40 ligand and CD69. Suppressive ART was started during chronic HIV-1 infection in these adults. Donors had CD4+ T cell counts above 400 cells/uL and were CMV-seropositive. CDR1 and CDR2 (germline): SEHNR, FQNEAQ (reference sequence). The CDR3 covers 14 residues. V lost 1 base to trimming and J lost 7 bases, with 10 bases between them. A word on this clone: What it recognizes is unknown.

The chain uses TRBV7-9 and TRBJ2-2, with D perhaps TRBD1 (6 bases). This TCR derives from an adult man with HIV who was CMV-seropositive. The material was CD4+ T cells sorted from PBMCs after approximately 20-hour stimulation, obtained from a patient who received antiretroviral therapy. In nucleotides, the CDR3 is TGTGCCAGCAGCTTAGATGGGGGCAGCGGGGAGCTGTTTTTT. Translation: CASSLDGGSGELFF.